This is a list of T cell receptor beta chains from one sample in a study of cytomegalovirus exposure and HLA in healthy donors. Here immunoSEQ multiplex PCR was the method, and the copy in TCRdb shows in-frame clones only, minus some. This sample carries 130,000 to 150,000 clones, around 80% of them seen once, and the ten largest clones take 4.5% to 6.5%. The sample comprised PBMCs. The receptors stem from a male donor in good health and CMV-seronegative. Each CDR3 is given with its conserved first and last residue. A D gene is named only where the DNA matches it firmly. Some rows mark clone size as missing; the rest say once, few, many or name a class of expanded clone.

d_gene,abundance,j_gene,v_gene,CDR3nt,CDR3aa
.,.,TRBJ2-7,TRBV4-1,TGCGCCAGCAGCCAAGAGGTCCTCTACGAGCAGTACTTC,CASSQEVLYEQYF
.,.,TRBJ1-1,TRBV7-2,TGTGCCAGCAGGATACAGGGTTCGAACACTGAAGCTTTCTTT,CASRIQGSNTEAFF
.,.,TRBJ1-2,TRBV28,TGTGCCACCCTGAGGGTGGGTTCTGGCTACACCTTC,CATLRVGSGYTF
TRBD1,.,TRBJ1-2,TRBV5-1,TGCGCCAGCAGCTCGACAGGGCCTAGGGATGGTGGCTACACCTTC,CASSSTGPRDGGYTF
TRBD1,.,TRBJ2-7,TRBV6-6,TGTGCCAGCAGTTACCTTCCCGGACAGGGGTGGTACGAGCAGTACTTC,CASSYLPGQGWYEQYF
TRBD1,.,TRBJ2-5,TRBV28,TGTGCCAGCAGTTCGGACAGGTACCAAGAGACCCAGTACTTC,CASSSDRYQETQYF
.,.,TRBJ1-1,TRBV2,TGTGCCAGCAGACAGGATTTGAACACTGAAGCTTTCTTT,CASRQDLNTEAFF
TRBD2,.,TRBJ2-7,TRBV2,TGTGCCAGCAGCGAACCCCTAGCGGGGACATACGAGCAGTACTTC,CASSEPLAGTYEQYF
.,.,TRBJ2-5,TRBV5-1,TGCGCCAGCAGCCAGCAGGGACAAGAGACCCAGTACTTC,CASSQQGQETQYF
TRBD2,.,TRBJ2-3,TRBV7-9,TGTGCCAGCAGCTCTCAGCGGGGCGGCACAGATACGCAGTATTTT,CASSSQRGGTDTQYF
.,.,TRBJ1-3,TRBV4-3,TGCGCCAGCAGCCAAGAGCACGGGTCTGGAAACACCATATATTTT,CASSQEHGSGNTIYF
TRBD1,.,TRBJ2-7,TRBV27,TGTGCCAGCAGTTTATGGGGGACAGGGCCCTACGAGCAGTACTTC,CASSLWGTGPYEQYF
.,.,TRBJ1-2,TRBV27,TGTGCCAGCAATGGCCCCCCCTATGGCTACACCTTC,CASNGPPYGYTF
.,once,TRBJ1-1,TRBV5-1,TGCGCCAGCAGCTTAGGGGGGGGAGGCACTGAAGCTTTCTTT,CASSLGGGGTEAFF
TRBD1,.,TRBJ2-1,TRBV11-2,TGTGCCAGCAACTCCGGGACAGGGGTTTACAATGAGCAGTTCTTC,CASNSGTGVYNEQFF
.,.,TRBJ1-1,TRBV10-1,TGCGCCAGCATTTTGACAGACCTGAACACTGAAGCTTTCTTT,CASILTDLNTEAFF
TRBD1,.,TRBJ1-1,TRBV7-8,TGTGCCAGCAGCCTAGGGGACAGGGCTGAAGCTTTCTTT,CASSLGDRAEAFF
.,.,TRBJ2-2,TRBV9,TGTGCCAGCAGCCTTACCGGGGTCCGGGCCGGGGAGCTGTTTTTT,CASSLTGVRAGELFF
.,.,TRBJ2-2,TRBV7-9,TGTGCCAGCAGCCCCCAGGGTGCCCAAAACGGGGAGCTGTTTTTT,CASSPQGAQNGELFF
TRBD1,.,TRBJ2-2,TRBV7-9,TGTGCCAGCAGCTGGGGACAGTTCGCGAACACCGGGGAGCTGTTTTTT,CASSWGQFANTGELFF
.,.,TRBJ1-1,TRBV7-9,TGTGCCATCCATTCCGGGACACGGAGGATTTCGGGCACTGAAGCTTTCTTT,CAIHSGTRRISGTEAFF
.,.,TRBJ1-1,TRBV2,TGTGCCACCCGAAGGGGGAACACTGAAGCTTTCTTT,CATRRGNTEAFF
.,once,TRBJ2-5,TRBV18,TGTGCCAGCTCACCGGGACTTCAAGAGACCCAGTACTTC,CASSPGLQETQYF
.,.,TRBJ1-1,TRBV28,TGTGCCAGCAGTTTAGCCCTACTGAACACTGAAGCTTTCTTT,CASSLALLNTEAFF
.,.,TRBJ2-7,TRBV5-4,TGTGCCAGCAGCTTGCGGGGTAAGGACGAGCAGTACTTC,CASSLRGKDEQYF
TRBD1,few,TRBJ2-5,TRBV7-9,TGTTCCAGCAGCCCGCCGGGACAGGGGAAAGAGACCCAGTACTTC,CSSSPPGQGKETQYF
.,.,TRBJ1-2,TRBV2,TGTGCCAGCAGGGGGGGGGACCGACATAACTATGGCTACACCTTC,CASRGGDRHNYGYTF
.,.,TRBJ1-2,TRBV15,TGTGCCACCAGCAGAGAAAGGACTAAATCGGATGGCTACACCTTC,CATSRERTKSDGYTF